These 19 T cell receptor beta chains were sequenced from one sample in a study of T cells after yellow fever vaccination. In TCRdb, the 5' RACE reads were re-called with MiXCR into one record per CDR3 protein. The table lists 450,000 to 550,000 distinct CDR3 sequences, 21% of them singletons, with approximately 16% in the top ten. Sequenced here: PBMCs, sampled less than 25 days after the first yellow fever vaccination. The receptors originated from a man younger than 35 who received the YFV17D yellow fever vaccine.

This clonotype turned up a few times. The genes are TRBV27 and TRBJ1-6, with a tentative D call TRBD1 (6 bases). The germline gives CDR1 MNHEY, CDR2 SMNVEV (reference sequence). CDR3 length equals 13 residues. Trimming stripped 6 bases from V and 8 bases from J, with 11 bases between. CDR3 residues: CASRPRGDSPLHF. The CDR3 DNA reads TGTGCCAGCAGGCCCAGGGGTGATTCACCCCTCCACTTT.

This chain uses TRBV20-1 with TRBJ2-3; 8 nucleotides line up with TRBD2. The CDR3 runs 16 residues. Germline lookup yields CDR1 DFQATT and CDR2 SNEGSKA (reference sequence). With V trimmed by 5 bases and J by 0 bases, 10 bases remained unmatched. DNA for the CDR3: TGCAGTGCTTACTCGGTGAGCGGGGGCAGCACAGATACGCAGTATTTT. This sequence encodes CSAYSVSGGSTDTQYF.

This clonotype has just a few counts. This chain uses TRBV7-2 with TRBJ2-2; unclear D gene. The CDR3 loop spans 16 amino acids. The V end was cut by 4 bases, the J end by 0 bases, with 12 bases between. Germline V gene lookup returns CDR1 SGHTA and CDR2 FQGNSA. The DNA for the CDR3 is TGTGCCAGCAGCTCCCCCCTCAGCGCGAACACCGGGGAGCTGTTTTTT. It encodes CASSSPLSANTGELFF.

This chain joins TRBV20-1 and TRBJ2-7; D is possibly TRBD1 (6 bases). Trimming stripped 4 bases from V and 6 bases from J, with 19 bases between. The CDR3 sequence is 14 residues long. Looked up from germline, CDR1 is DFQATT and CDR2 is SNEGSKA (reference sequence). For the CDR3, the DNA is TGCAGTGCTAATTTAGGGGGTTGGGCTCGCGAGCAGTACTTC. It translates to CSANLGGWAREQYF.

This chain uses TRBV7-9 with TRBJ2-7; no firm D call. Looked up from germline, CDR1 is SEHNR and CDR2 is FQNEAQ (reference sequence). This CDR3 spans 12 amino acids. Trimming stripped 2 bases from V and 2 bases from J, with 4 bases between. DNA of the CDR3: TGTGCCAGCAGCTTAATTGCCTACGAGCAGTACTTC. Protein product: CASSLIAYEQYF.

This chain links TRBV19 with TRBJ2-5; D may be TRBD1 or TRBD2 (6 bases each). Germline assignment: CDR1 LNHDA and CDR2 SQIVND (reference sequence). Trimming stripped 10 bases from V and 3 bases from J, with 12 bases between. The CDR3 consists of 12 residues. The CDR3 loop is CATKGGKETQYF. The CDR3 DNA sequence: TGTGCCACTAAAGGGGGGAAAGAGACCCAGTACTTC.

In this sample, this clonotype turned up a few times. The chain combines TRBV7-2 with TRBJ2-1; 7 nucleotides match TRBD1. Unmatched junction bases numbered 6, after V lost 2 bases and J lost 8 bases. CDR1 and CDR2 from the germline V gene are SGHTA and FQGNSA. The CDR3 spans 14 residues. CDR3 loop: CASSLLTGRDEQFF. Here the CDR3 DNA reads TGTGCCAGCAGCTTATTGACAGGGCGGGATGAGCAGTTCTTC.

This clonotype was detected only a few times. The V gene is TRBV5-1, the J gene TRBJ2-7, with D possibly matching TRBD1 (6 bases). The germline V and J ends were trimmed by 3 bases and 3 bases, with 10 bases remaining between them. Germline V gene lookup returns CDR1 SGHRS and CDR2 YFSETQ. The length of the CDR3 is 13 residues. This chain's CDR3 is CASSSTDSYEQYV. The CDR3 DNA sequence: TGCGCCAGCAGCTCGACGGACAGCTACGAGCAGTACGTC.

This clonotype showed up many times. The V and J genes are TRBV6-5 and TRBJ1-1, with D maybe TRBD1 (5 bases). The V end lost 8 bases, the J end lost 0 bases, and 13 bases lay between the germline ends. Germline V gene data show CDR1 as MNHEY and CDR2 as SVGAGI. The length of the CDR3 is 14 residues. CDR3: CASYTGTVNTEAFF. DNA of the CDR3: TGTGCCAGCTACACCGGGACGGTGAACACTGAAGCTTTCTTT.

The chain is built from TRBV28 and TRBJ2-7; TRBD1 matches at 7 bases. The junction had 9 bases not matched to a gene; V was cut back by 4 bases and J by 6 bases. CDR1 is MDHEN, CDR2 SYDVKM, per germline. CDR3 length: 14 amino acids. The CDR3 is CASSSGYRDSEQYV. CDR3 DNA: TGTGCCAGCAGTTCGGGATACCGGGACAGCGAGCAGTACGTC.

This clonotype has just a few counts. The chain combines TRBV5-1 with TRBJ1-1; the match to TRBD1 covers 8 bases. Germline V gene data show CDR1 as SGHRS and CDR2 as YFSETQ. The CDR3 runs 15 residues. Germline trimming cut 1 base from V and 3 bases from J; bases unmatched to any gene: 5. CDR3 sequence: CASSLRGQVHTEAFF. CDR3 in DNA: TGCGCCAGCAGCTTGAGGGGACAGGTGCACACTGAAGCTTTCTTT.

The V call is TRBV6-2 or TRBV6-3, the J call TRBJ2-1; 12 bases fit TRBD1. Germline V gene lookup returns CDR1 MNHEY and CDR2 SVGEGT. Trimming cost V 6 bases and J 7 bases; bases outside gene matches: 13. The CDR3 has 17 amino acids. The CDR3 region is CASSSMKGDRGLNEQFF. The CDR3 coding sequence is TGTGCCAGCAGCTCCATGAAGGGGGACAGGGGGCTAAATGAGCAGTTCTTC.

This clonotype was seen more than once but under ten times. CDR3 region: CASTLGTASPLHF. The CDR3 DNA follows: TGTGCCAGCACCCTCGGGACAGCCTCACCCCTCCACTTT. The genes are TRBV27 and TRBJ1-6, with 7 bases fitting TRBD1. The CDR3 is 13 amino acids. J was trimmed by 10 bases and V by 7 bases; bases with no gene match: 7. Germline V gene lookup returns CDR1 MNHEY and CDR2 SMNVEV (reference sequence).

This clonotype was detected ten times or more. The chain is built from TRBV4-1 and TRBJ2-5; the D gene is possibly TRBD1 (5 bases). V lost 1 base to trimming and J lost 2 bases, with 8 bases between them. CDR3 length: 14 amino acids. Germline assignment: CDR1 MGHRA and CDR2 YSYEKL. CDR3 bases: TGCGCCAGCAGCCAAGTAAGGGGTCAAGAGACCCAGTACTTC. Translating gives CASSQVRGQETQYF.

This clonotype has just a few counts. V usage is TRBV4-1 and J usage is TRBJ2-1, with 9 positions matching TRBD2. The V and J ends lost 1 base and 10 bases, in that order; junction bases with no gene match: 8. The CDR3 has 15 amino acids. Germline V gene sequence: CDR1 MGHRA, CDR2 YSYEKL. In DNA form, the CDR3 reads TGCGCCAGCAGCCAAGTGCTAGCGGGGATGGTGGAGCAGTTCTTC. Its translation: CASSQVLAGMVEQFF.

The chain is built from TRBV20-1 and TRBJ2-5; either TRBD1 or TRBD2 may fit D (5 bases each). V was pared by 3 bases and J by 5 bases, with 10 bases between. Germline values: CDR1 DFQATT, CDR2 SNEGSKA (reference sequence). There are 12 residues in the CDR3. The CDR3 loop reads CSASVGAETQYF. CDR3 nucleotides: TGCAGTGCTAGCGTCGGGGCGGAGACCCAGTACTTC.

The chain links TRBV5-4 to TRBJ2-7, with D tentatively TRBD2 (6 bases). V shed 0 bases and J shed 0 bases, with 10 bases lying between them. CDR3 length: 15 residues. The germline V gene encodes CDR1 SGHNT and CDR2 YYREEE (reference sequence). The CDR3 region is CASSLASGFSYEQYF. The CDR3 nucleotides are TGTGCCAGCAGCTTGGCCAGCGGGTTCTCCTACGAGCAGTACTTC.

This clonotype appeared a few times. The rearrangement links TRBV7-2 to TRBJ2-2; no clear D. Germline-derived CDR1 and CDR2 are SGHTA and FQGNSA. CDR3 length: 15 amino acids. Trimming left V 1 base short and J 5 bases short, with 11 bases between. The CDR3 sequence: CASSLDVRPTGELFF. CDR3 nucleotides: TGTGCCAGCAGCTTAGACGTCAGGCCGACCGGGGAGCTGTTTTTT.

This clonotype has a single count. CDR3 nucleotide sequence: TGTGCCAGCACCACCGACTCTGGGGCCAACGTCCTGACTTTC. Its protein is CASTTDSGANVLTF. The chain couples TRBV9 to TRBJ2-6; D call uncertain. The CDR3 has 14 amino acids. Between the trimmed V and J ends, which lost 6 bases and 0 bases, there was a span of 7 bases. Germline CDR1 SGDLS, CDR2 YYNGEE.